Shown below are 30 T cell receptor beta chains from a single sample sequenced in a study of blood T cell repertoires in COVID-19. Sequenced by immunoSEQ multiplex PCR; TCRdb stores in-frame clones only, minus some. Seen here are about 97,000 clones, 91% observed once, and the top ten hold 4.2%. The source material was peripheral blood. All receptors derive from a man aged 18-30 years with acute or convalescent COVID-19.

This clone was seen a few times. The chain carries TRBV5-1 and TRBJ1-4; D is unresolved. The V end was cut by 4 bases, the J end by 0 bases, with 10 bases between. The V gene's germline CDR1 is SGHRS and CDR2 YFSETQ. The CDR3 loop spans 15 amino acids. The CDR3 DNA is TGCGCCAGCAGCGTCGGGTTTTCAACTAATGAAAAACTGTTTTTT. Translated: CASSVGFSTNEKLFF.

The chain combines TRBV18 with TRBJ2-6; the D is unclear. With 4 bases removed from V and 0 bases from J, the gap between germline ends came to 13 bases. The germline V gene has CDR1 KGHSH and CDR2 LQKENI. The CDR3 length is 17 residues. Written as DNA, the CDR3 is TGTGCCAGCTCACGGGCCCTCGTGAGCTCTGGGGCCAACGTCCTGACTTTC. It specifies CASSRALVSSGANVLTF. Looking up the rest from reference TRBV18 and TRBJ2-6 gives the full variable domain: NAGVMQNPRHLVRRRGQEARLRCSPMKGHSHVYWYRQLPEEGLKFMVYLQKENIIDESGMPKERFSAEFPKEGPSILRIQQVVRGDSAAYFCASSRALVSSGANVLTFGAGSRLTVL.

The chain links TRBV5-1 to TRBJ2-1; 9 nucleotides line up with TRBD2. V was pared by 4 bases and J by 7 bases, with 12 bases of the junction left unmatched. This CDR3 contains 16 residues. Germline V gene data show CDR1 as SGHRS and CDR2 as YFSETQ. The CDR3 here is CASSTEGAGGWNEQFF. The CDR3 DNA reads as TGCGCCAGCAGCACTGAGGGAGCGGGAGGTTGGAATGAGCAGTTCTTC.

The rearrangement joins TRBV5-6 to TRBJ1-5, with TRBD1 identical over 7 bases. This CDR3 spans 16 amino acids. CDR1 SGHDT and CDR2 YYEEEE come from the germline V gene. J was trimmed by 2 bases and V by 4 bases; bases with no gene match: 9. CDR3: CASSRRGQVGNQPQHF. In nucleotides, the CDR3 is TGTGCCAGCAGCCGCCGAGGACAGGTTGGCAATCAGCCCCAGCATTTT.

The rearrangement uses TRBV18 and TRBJ1-6; 12 positions match TRBD1. CDR3 length equals 14 residues. From germline, CDR1 is KGHSH and CDR2 LQKENI. The junction had 2 bases not matched to a gene; V was cut back by 4 bases and J by 10 bases. CDR3 amino acids: CASSRDRGRSPLHF. In DNA, the CDR3 is TGTGCCAGCTCACGGGACAGGGGGCGCTCACCCCTCCACTTT.

The chain is built from TRBV29-1 and TRBJ2-1; the D gene is possibly TRBD2 (5 bases). Trimming left V 4 bases short and J 7 bases short, with 11 bases between. This CDR3 has 12 residues. Germline V gives CDR1 SQVTM, CDR2 ANQGSEA. The CDR3 sequence: CSVVRGKNEQFF. The CDR3 nucleotides are TGCAGCGTTGTTCGGGGAAAAAATGAGCAGTTCTTC.

CDR3 residues: CASSTGTGVGTDTQYF. In DNA, the CDR3 is TGTGCCAGTAGTACAGGGACAGGGGTGGGCACAGATACGCAGTATTTT. The chain is built from TRBV19 and TRBJ2-3, with 10 bases aligning to TRBD1. The germline gives CDR1 LNHDA, CDR2 SQIVND (reference sequence). Germline trimming cut 4 bases from V and 1 base from J; bases unmatched to any gene: 5. CDR3 length equals 16 residues. The complete variable domain, with remaining parts taken from reference TRBV19 and TRBJ2-3, reads DGGITQSPKYLFRKEGQNVTLSCEQNLNHDAMYWYRQDPGQGLRLIYYSQIVNDFQKGDIAEGYSVSREKKESFPLTVTSAQKNPTAFYLCASSTGTGVGTDTQYFGPGTRLTVL.

This chain connects TRBV24-1 to TRBJ1-1; 10 bases match TRBD1. The CDR3 is 15 residues long. Germline assignment: CDR1 KGHDR and CDR2 SFDVKD. The ends lost 4 bases at V and 5 bases at J; junction bases unmatched: 6. The CDR3: CATSDPGTGVTEAFF. The CDR3 nucleotides read TGTGCCACCAGTGACCCCGGGACAGGGGTAACTGAAGCTTTCTTT.

The chain couples TRBV7-2 to TRBJ1-1; D might be TRBD1 (6 bases). V gave up 3 bases and J gave up 5 bases, with 13 bases separating them. The CDR3 extends over 14 amino acids. Germline V gene sequence: CDR1 SGHTA, CDR2 FQGNSA. The CDR3 DNA sequence: TGTGCCAGCAGCTTGGGCGGGGGCTCAACTGAAGCTTTCTTT. This gives the protein CASSLGGGSTEAFF.

This CDR3 is CASSSPGREATEAFF. The CDR3 region has the DNA TGTGCCAGCAGCTCACCCGGTAGGGAGGCCACTGAAGCTTTCTTT. This chain uses TRBV7-8 with TRBJ1-1; D is unresolved. The germline V gene has CDR1 SGHVS and CDR2 FQNEAQ. Trimming removed 4 bases from V and 4 bases from J, with 16 bases in between. The CDR3 spans 15 residues.

The CDR3 nucleotides read TGCGCCAGCAGCTTGGATGGGCGGGTCGGCGGGGAGCTGTTTTTT. Amino acid sequence: CASSLDGRVGGELFF. V and J are TRBV5-1 and TRBJ2-2, with TRBD2 as a possible D gene (5 bases). This CDR3 has 15 amino acids. Trimming left V 0 bases short and J 7 bases short, with 13 bases between. Germline CDR1 and CDR2: SGHRS and YFSETQ.

The chain has TRBV6-6 and TRBJ2-1; TRBD2 agrees at 12 bases. CDR1 is MNHNY, CDR2 SVGAGI, per germline (reference sequence). V shed 0 bases and J 10 bases; nucleotides not matched to a gene: 4. This CDR3 is 15 amino acids long. CDR3 sequence reads: CASSYSGLAGNEQFF. Here the CDR3 DNA reads TGTGCCAGCAGTTACTCGGGACTAGCGGGTAACGAGCAGTTCTTC.

The chain joins TRBV14 to TRBJ2-2, with D possibly matching TRBD1 (5 bases). Germline lookup yields CDR1 SGHDN and CDR2 FVKESK. This CDR3 contains 15 residues. The germline V and J ends were trimmed by 3 bases and 2 bases, with 10 bases remaining between them. CDR3 bases: TGTGCCAGCAGCCAGAGACAGTTAAACACCGGGGAGCTGTTTTTT. This translates into CASSQRQLNTGELFF.

V is TRBV27 and J is TRBJ2-3; D call uncertain. Germline V gene data show CDR1 as MNHEY and CDR2 as SMNVEV (reference sequence). The germline V and J ends were trimmed by 5 bases and 4 bases, with 19 bases remaining between them. CDR3 length: 16 residues. CDR3 coding DNA: TGTGCCAGCAGTCCACCATCCCTACAGTGGGCAGATACGCAGTATTTT. It specifies CASSPPSLQWADTQYF.

The chain carries TRBV6-5 and TRBJ1-1; 8 bases are shared with TRBD1. This CDR3 contains 15 residues. The V segment lost 8 bases and the J segment 0 bases; nucleotides outside the gene matches: 8. Germline CDR1 and CDR2: MNHEY and SVGAGI. In DNA form, the CDR3 reads TGTGCCAGCCAGGGCAGGGGGCCGGTGAACACTGAAGCTTTCTTT. Translation: CASQGRGPVNTEAFF.

J is TRBJ1-3 and V is TRBV10-2; maybe TRBD1 (5 bases). The CDR3 has 16 residues. CDR1 is WSHSY, CDR2 SAAADI, per germline. V was shortened by 0 bases and J by 3 bases, with 12 bases between the two germline ends. CDR3 in amino acids: CASSESGGLSGNTIYF. In nucleotides, the CDR3 is TGCGCCAGCAGTGAGTCGGGGGGATTGAGTGGAAACACCATATATTTT.

The CDR3 bases are TGTGCCAGCAGCGCGGGGACAGGGAGGGTTAGCACTGAAGCTTTCTTT. Its protein product is CASSAGTGRVSTEAFF. This chain uses TRBV5-8 with TRBJ1-1; 9 bases are a match to TRBD1. Germline lookup yields CDR1 SGHTS and CDR2 YDEGEE. The V gene end was trimmed by 4 bases and the J gene end by 4 bases; junction bases not matched to a gene: 11. CDR3 length: 16 residues. The full variable domain, its missing parts supplied by reference TRBV5-8 and TRBJ1-1, is EAGVTQSPTHLIKTRGQQATLRCSPISGHTSVYWYQQALGLGLQFLLWYDEGEERNRGNFPPRFSGRQFPNYSSELNVNALELEDSALYLCASSAGTGRVSTEAFFGQGTRLTVV.

The rearrangement joins TRBV2 to TRBJ2-1; TRBD1 matches at 7 bases. The germline CDR1 and CDR2 sequences are SNHLY and FYNNEI. V was clipped by 6 bases and J by 2 bases; unmatched bases: 13. The CDR3 consists of 17 residues. CDR3 coding DNA: TGTGCCAGCAGGCTAGGGGACAGCAGAATCCCCTACAATGAGCAGTTCTTC. It is translated as CASRLGDSRIPYNEQFF. The complete variable domain, with remaining parts taken from reference TRBV2 and TRBJ2-1, reads EPEVTQTPSHQVTQMGQEVILRCVPISNHLYFYWYRQILGQKVEFLVSFYNNEISEKSEIFDDQFSVERPDGSNFTLKIRSTKLEDSAMYFCASRLGDSRIPYNEQFFGPGTRLTVL.

This sequence joins TRBV7-6 and TRBJ1-3; the D gene is possibly TRBD1 (5 bases). This CDR3 comprises 16 residues. The V end was cut by 1 base, the J end by 1 base, with 11 bases between. Germline V gives CDR1 SGHVS, CDR2 FNYEAQ. In DNA, the CDR3 is TGTGCCAGCAGCTTAGGGGGCTTAGGGTCTGGAAACACCATATATTTT. Its protein product is CASSLGGLGSGNTIYF.

The rearrangement links TRBV5-4 to TRBJ2-1, with 8 bases that match TRBD1. Germline lookup yields CDR1 SGHNT and CDR2 YYREEE (reference sequence). V lost 3 bases to trimming and J lost 9 bases; unmatched junction nucleotides: 8. The CDR3 runs 14 residues. CDR3 sequence (DNA): TGTGCCAGCAGCTCCGGACAGGGTACTAGTGAGCAGTTCTTC. Translation: CASSSGQGTSEQFF.

The chain recombines TRBV5-6 with TRBJ1-5; weak D call: TRBD1 (6 bases). The CDR3 sequence is 14 residues long. The V and J ends lost 4 bases and 1 base respectively, with 9 bases between them. The V gene's germline CDR1 is SGHDT and CDR2 YYEEEE. As DNA, the CDR3 is TGTGCCAGCAGCCCCGGACAGAGCAATCAGCCCCAGCATTTT. Residues: CASSPGQSNQPQHF.

The chain joins TRBV27 to TRBJ1-1; D unresolved. The CDR3 length is 15 residues. V lost 2 bases and J 0 bases, leaving 10 bases between the germline ends. In germline, CDR1 is MNHEY, CDR2 SMNVEV (reference sequence). The DNA of the CDR3 is TGTGCCAGCAGTTTAACACCCTTAATGAACACTGAAGCTTTCTTT. Translated: CASSLTPLMNTEAFF.

V and J are TRBV9 and TRBJ1-3; TRBD1 matches at 7 bases. The J segment lost 0 bases and the V segment lost 0 bases, leaving 9 bases of the junction unmatched. This CDR3 is built from 18 residues. Germline V CDR1 and CDR2: SGDLS, YYNGEE. The CDR3 region has the DNA TGTGCCAGCAGCGTAGGTGGAGGGGCAGGGGGCTCTGGAAACACCATATATTTT. Encoded protein: CASSVGGGAGGSGNTIYF.

This chain uses TRBV7-9 with TRBJ1-1; D remains unclear. This CDR3 has 13 amino acids. The V end lost 7 bases, the J end lost 1 base, and 10 bases lay between the germline ends. Germline loops: CDR1 SEHNR, CDR2 FQNEAQ (reference sequence). CDR3 coding DNA: TGTGCCAGCAACCCGCTATCGAACACTGAAGCTTTCTTT. The encoded protein is CASNPLSNTEAFF.

The J gene is TRBJ1-1, the V gene TRBV5-1, with 7 positions matching TRBD1. The CDR3 totals 16 residues. Trimming took 4 bases from V and 2 from J; bases not matched to a gene: 11. Germline V gene sequence: CDR1 SGHRS, CDR2 YFSETQ. CDR3 DNA: TGCGCCAGCAGCCCTATCCCAAGACAGGGCAACACTGAAGCTTTCTTT. This sequence encodes CASSPIPRQGNTEAFF.

The V call is TRBV10-2, the J call TRBJ1-1; 9 bases are a match to TRBD1. CDR3 length: 16 amino acids. Germline CDR1 and CDR2: WSHSY and SAAADI. V gave up 3 bases and J gave up 3 bases; unmatched junction bases: 8. CDR3: CASSEWNRGLYTEAFF. The DNA of the CDR3 is TGCGCCAGCAGTGAATGGAACAGGGGGCTGTACACTGAAGCTTTCTTT.

The chain combines TRBV6-5 with TRBJ2-1; 12 bases are a match to TRBD2. The length of the CDR3 is 15 residues. J was trimmed by 3 bases and V by 6 bases; bases with no gene match: 3. The germline V gene has CDR1 MNHEY and CDR2 SVGAGI. The CDR3 loop reads CASRGLAGHYNEQFF. CDR3 DNA sequence: TGTGCCAGCAGGGGACTAGCGGGCCACTACAATGAGCAGTTCTTC.

To note about this clone: Other DNA sequences in this sample translate to the same CDR3. This chain connects TRBV2 to TRBJ2-7; TRBD2 might be the D (6 bases). The germline V gene has CDR1 SNHLY and CDR2 FYNNEI. The CDR3 runs to 15 residues. V lost 9 bases, J lost 0 bases, and 18 bases lay in between. CDR3 sequence: CASRARPGGSYEQYF. DNA of the CDR3: TGTGCCAGTAGAGCGAGACCCGGGGGCTCCTACGAGCAGTACTTC.

The chain is built from TRBV10-2 and TRBJ1-3; D ambiguous. Trimming pared 8 bases from V and 0 bases from J, leaving 11 bases between. The V gene's germline CDR1 is WSHSY and CDR2 SAAADI. The CDR3 totals 14 residues. This CDR3 is CASGLHVSGNTIYF. CDR3 sequence (DNA): TGCGCCAGCGGACTGCACGTCTCTGGAAACACCATATATTTT.

The V and J genes are TRBV27 and TRBJ2-1, with 9 bases matching TRBD2. The germline V gene has CDR1 MNHEY and CDR2 SMNVEV (reference sequence). The CDR3 is made up of 15 amino acids. With V trimmed by 3 bases and J by 7 bases, 7 bases remained unmatched. The CDR3 DNA reads as TGTGCCAGCAGTTTCAGCGGGGGGACTTCAAATGAGCAGTTCTTC. Protein product: CASSFSGGTSNEQFF.